A selection of T cell receptor beta chains follows, all from one sample in a study of T cell repertoires in cytomegalovirus infection. TCRdb itself ran the reads through MiXCR, one entry per CDR3 protein. The sample lists 150,000 to 200,000 distinct CDR3 sequences, roughly 15% seen once, with 15% to 20% in the top ten. Material: CD8+ T cells from PBMCs. These receptor sequences come from a human donor in good health (CMV status not recorded). Some clones in this sample may be carry-over from other donors' samples. Both conserved end residues are part of each CDR3. The D gene is left open where the match is weak. Clone size is stated in some rows and not others, as once, few, many or a class when expanded.

TRBJ2-3 TRBV6-6 . . TGTGCCAGCAACCTACAGCCAGATACGCAGTATTTT CASNLQPDTQYF
TRBJ2-2 TRBV2 . TRBD1 TGTGCCAGCAGTACTCCTCCCGACAGGGTTCTGGAGCTGTTTTTT CASSTPPDRVLELFF
TRBJ2-1 TRBV2 few . TGTGCCAGCACTTTTAGCGGATCCGGGAATGAGCAGTTCTTC CASTFSGSGNEQFF
TRBJ1-1 TRBV27 . . TGTGCCAGCAGTTTGTCCGGGACGGGCACTGAAGCTTTCTTT CASSLSGTGTEAFF
TRBJ2-7 TRBV7-2 few . TGTGCCAGCAGCCCACGGGCCACGATCATAGATGCGGGCTACGAGCAGTACTTC CASSPRATIIDAGYEQYF
TRBJ2-4 TRBV28 once TRBD2 TGTGCCAGCAGCACCGGGACTAGCGGACCAGCCAAAAACATTCAGTACTTC CASSTGTSGPAKNIQYF
TRBJ2-1 TRBV7-6 few . TGTGCCAGCAGCTTAGCGGCGAATTATGAGCAGTTCTTC CASSLAANYEQFF
TRBJ2-5 TRBV7-8 . TRBD1 TGTGCCAGCAGTTGGCCGGGACAGGGGGTAGCTGGGGACCAAGAGACCCAGTACTTC CASSWPGQGVAGDQETQYF
TRBJ2-1 TRBV5-1 . TRBD2 TGCGCCAGCAGCTTGGAAGGAGCGCGGGGGAACAATGAGCAGTTCTTC CASSLEGARGNNEQFF
TRBJ2-7 TRBV4-2 few TRBD2 TGTGCCAGCAGCCAAGATGACGCAAGCGGGATATACGAGCAGTACTTC CASSQDDASGIYEQYF
TRBJ2-7 TRBV11-1 few . TGTGCCAGCAGCTCCCTCGGTGGGGCACTAGAGGACGAGCAGTACTTC CASSSLGGALEDEQYF
TRBJ2-3 TRBV7-6 . . TGTGCCAGCAGCCAAGGCTGGCGGACCACAGATACGCAGTATTTT CASSQGWRTTDTQYF
TRBJ2-7 TRBV15 few . TGTGCCACCAGCTTAGCTGGGGAAGGGGACTACGAGCAGTACTTC CATSLAGEGDYEQYF
TRBJ2-5 TRBV28 few TRBD2 TGTGCCAGCAGGCCCACAGCGGGACGGGAGACCCAGTACTTC CASRPTAGRETQYF
TRBJ2-1 TRBV27 . TRBD1 TGTGCCAGCAGTCCCTGGACAGGTCGGGGCAATGAGCAGTTCTTC CASSPWTGRGNEQFF
TRBJ2-3 TRBV7-2 . . TGTGCCAGCAGCTCGAACCGGGAGCCGTTGACGCAGTATTTT CASSSNREPLTQYF
TRBJ1-1 TRBV20-1 . . TGCAGTGCTAGAGATTACACTGAAGCTTTCTTT CSARDYTEAFF
TRBJ2-7 TRBV20-1 . . TGCAGTGCTAGAGATCGACTAGTGCCCTCCTACGAGCAGTACTTC CSARDRLVPSYEQYF
TRBJ2-7 TRBV19 many TRBD2 TGTGCCAGTAGGACTAGCGGGACCTACGAGCAGTACTTC CASRTSGTYEQYF
TRBJ1-1 TRBV7-3 . TRBD1 TGTGCCAGCAGCCTACCGGGACAGGGGGCCGGGGACGATACAACCAACACTGAAGCTTTCTTT CASSLPGQGAGDDTTNTEAFF
TRBJ2-1 TRBV6-5 . TRBD2 TGTGCCAGCACTAGCGGGGGTGGGAATGAGCAGTTCTTC CASTSGGGNEQFF
TRBJ2-2 TRBV6-6 few TRBD1 TGTGCCAGCAGTTACTCGGACAGGGGAAACGGGGAGCTGTTTTTT CASSYSDRGNGELFF
TRBJ2-1 TRBV4-3 . . TGCGCCAGCAGCCAAGCCCGCCCCGGGAGCAATGAGCAGTTCTTC CASSQARPGSNEQFF
TRBJ2-1 TRBV14 few TRBD2 TGTGCCAGCCGCGGGGGGGGTTCCTACAATGAGCAGTTCTTC CASRGGGSYNEQFF
TRBJ1-2 TRBV7-9 few . TGTGCCATCCAACTTATGGCATCCTATGGCTACACCTTC CAIQLMASYGYTF